Here is one T cell receptor (beta chain) with its context. Produced via immunoSEQ multiplex PCR; TCRdb's table is partial and in-frame only. The table has tens of thousands of clones, roughly four fifths seen once; the top ten hold over 1.5%. The sample comes from a study of PD-L1 blockade in urothelial cancer. Time point defined: pretreatment peripheral blood. Specimen: PBMCs, collected around atezolizumab (anti-PD-L1) treatment. This TCR was sampled from a man in his sixties or seventies with urothelial cancer.

The CDR3 bases are TGTGCCAGCAGCTTGGGACAGCCTAATGAAAAACTGTTTTTT. Residues: CASSLGQPNEKLFF. This chain uses TRBV5-4 with TRBJ1-4; D perhaps matches TRBD1 (5 bases). V dropped 0 bases and J dropped 3 bases, with 6 bases sitting between them. CDR3 length: 14 amino acids. Germline V gene data show CDR1 as SGHNT and CDR2 as YYREEE (reference sequence).